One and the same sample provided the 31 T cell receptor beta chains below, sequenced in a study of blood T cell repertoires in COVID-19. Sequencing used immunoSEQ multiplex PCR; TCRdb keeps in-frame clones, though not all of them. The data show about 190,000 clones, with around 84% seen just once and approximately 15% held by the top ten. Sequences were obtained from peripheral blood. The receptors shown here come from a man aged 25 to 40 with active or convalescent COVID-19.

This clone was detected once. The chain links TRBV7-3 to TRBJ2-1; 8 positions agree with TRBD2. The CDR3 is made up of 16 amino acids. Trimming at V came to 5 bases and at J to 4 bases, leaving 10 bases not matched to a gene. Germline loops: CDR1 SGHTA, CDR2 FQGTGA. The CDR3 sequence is CASSPFSGVKYNEQFF. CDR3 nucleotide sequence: TGTGCCAGCAGCCCCTTTAGCGGGGTTAAGTACAATGAGCAGTTCTTC.

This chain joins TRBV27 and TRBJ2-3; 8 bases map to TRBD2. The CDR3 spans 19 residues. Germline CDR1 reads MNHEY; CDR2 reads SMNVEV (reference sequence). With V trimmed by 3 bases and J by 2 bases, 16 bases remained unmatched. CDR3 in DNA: TGTGCCAGCAGTTTCCGGACTAGCTCCCTGGTGGGGTTCACAGATACGCAGTATTTT. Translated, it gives CASSFRTSSLVGFTDTQYF.

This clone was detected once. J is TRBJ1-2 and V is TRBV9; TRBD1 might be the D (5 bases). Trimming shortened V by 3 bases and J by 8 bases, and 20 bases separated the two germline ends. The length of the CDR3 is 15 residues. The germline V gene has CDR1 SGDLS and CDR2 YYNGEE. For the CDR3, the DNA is TGTGCCAGCAGCGACCCGCCGGGGGGAGGGCCCGGCTACACCTTC. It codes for CASSDPPGGGPGYTF. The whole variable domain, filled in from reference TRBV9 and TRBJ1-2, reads DSGVTQTPKHLITATGQRVTLRCSPRSGDLSVYWYQQSLDQGLQFLIQYYNGEERAKGNILERFSAQQFPDLHSELNLSSLELGDSALYFCASSDPPGGGPGYTFGSGTRLTVV.

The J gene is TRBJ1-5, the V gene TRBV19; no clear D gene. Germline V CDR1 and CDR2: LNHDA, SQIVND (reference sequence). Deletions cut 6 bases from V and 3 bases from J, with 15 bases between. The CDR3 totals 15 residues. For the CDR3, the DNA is TGTGCCAGTAGGGGAGCCGGATTGAACAATCAGCCCCAGCATTTT. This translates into CASRGAGLNNQPQHF.

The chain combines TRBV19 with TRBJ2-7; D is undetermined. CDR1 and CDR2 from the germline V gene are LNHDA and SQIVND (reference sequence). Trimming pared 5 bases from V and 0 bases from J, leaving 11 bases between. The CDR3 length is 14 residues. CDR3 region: CASSPLISSYEQYF. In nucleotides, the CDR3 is TGTGCCAGTAGTCCCCTTATTTCCTCCTACGAGCAGTACTTC. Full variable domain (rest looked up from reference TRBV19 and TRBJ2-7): DGGITQSPKYLFRKEGQNVTLSCEQNLNHDAMYWYRQDPGQGLRLIYYSQIVNDFQKGDIAEGYSVSREKKESFPLTVTSAQKNPTAFYLCASSPLISSYEQYFGPGTRLTVT.

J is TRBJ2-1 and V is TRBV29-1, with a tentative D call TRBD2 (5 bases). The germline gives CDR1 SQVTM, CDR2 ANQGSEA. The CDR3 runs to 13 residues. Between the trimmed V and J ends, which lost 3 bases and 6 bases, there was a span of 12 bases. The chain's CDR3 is CSVESSWRNEQFF. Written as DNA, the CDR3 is TGCAGCGTTGAGTCTAGCTGGCGCAATGAGCAGTTCTTC.

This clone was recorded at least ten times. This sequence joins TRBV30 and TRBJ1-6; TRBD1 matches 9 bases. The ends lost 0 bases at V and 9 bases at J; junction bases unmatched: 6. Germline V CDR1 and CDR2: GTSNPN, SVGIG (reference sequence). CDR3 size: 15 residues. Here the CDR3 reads CAWSVLGQGSSPLHF. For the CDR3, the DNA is TGTGCCTGGAGTGTACTGGGACAGGGAAGTTCACCCCTCCACTTT.

The DNA for the CDR3 is TGTGCCAGCTCCCGGGGGGTGACTGGAAACACCATATATTTT. Its protein is CASSRGVTGNTIYF. The V and J genes are TRBV2 and TRBJ1-3; D perhaps matches TRBD1 (5 bases). Trimming took off 8 bases at V and 2 bases at J, with 13 bases between the two ends. Germline lookup yields CDR1 SNHLY and CDR2 FYNNEI. This CDR3 has 14 amino acids.

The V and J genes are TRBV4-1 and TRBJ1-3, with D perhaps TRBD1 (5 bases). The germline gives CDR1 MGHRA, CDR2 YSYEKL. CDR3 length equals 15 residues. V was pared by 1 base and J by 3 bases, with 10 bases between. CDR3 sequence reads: CASSQAGYDGNTIYF. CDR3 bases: TGCGCCAGCAGCCAAGCAGGGTATGATGGAAACACCATATATTTT.

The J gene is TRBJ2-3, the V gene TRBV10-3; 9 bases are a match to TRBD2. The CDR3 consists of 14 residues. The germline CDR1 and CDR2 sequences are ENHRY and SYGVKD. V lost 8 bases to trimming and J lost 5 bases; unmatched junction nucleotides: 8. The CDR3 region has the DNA TGTGCCATCCGTCTAGCGGGGTTGTTAGATACGCAGTATTTT. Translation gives CAIRLAGLLDTQYF.

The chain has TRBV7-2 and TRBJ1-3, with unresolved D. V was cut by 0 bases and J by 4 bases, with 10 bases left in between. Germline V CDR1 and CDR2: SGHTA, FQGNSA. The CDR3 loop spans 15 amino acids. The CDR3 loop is CASSLALTAGNTIYF. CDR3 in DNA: TGTGCCAGCAGCTTAGCGCTTACAGCCGGAAACACCATATATTTT.

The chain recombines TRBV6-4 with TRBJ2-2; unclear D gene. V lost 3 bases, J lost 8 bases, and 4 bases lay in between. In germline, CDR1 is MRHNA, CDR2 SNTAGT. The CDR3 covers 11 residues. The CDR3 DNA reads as TGTGCCAGCAGTGAGCGGGGGGAGCTGTTTTTT. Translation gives CASSERGELFF.

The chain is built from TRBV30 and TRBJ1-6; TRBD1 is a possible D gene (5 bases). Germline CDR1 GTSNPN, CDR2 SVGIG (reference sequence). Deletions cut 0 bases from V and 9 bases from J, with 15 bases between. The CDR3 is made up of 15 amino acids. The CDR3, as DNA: TGTGCCTGGAGTGTTGATGGGACTTCAACTTCACCCCTCCACTTT. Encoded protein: CAWSVDGTSTSPLHF.

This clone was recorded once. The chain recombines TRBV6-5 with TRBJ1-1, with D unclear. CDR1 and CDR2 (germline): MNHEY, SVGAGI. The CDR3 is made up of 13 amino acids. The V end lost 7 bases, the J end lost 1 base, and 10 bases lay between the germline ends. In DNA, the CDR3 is TGTGCCAGCAAGAGGGCTCGGAACACTGAAGCTTTCTTT. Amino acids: CASKRARNTEAFF.

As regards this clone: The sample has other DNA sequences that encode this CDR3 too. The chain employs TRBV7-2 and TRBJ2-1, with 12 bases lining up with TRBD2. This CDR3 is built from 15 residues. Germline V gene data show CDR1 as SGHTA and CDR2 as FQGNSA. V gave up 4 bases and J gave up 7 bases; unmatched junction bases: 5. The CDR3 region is CASSSLAGGHNEQFF. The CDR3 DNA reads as TGTGCCAGCAGCTCCCTAGCGGGGGGGCATAATGAGCAGTTCTTC.

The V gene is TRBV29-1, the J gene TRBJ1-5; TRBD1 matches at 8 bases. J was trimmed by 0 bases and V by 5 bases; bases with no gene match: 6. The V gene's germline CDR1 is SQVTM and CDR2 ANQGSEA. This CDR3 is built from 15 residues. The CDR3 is CSVSTGVNSNQPQHF. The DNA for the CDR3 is TGCAGCGTTTCGACAGGGGTGAATAGCAATCAGCCCCAGCATTTT.

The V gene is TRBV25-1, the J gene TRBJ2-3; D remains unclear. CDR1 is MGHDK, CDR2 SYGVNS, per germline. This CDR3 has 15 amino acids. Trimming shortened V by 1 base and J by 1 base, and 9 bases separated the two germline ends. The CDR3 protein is CASSELSTGTDTQYF. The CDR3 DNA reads TGTGCCAGCAGTGAATTGTCAACAGGCACAGATACGCAGTATTTT.

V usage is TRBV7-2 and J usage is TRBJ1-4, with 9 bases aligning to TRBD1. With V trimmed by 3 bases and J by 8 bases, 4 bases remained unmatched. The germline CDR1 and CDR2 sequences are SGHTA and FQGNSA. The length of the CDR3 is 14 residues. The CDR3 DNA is TGTGCCAGCAGCTTTTGGGGGACAGGGGAAAAACTGTTTTTT. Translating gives CASSFWGTGEKLFF.

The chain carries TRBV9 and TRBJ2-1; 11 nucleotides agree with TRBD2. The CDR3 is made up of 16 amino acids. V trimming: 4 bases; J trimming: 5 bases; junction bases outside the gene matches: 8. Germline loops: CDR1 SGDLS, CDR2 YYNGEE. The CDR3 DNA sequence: TGTGCCAGCAGCTTTCGACTAGCGGGAAACCACAATGAGCAGTTCTTC. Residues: CASSFRLAGNHNEQFF.

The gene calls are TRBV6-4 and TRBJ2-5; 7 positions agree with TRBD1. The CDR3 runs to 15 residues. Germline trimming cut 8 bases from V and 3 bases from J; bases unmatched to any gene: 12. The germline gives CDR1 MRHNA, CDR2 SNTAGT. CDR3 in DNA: TGTGCCAGCCGTGCGACAGGGAACCCCGAAGAGACCCAGTACTTC. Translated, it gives CASRATGNPEETQYF.

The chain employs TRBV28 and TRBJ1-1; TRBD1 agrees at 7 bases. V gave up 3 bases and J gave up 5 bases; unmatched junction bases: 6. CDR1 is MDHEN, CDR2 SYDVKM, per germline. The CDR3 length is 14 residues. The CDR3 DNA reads TGTGCCAGCAGTTTTTCAGGGGGGATTACTGAAGCTTTCTTT. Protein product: CASSFSGGITEAFF. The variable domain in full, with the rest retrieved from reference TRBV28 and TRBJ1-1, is DVKVTQSSRYLVKRTGEKVFLECVQDMDHENMFWYRQDPGLGLRLIYFSYDVKMKEKGDIPEGYSVSREKKERFSLILESASTNQTSMYLCASSFSGGITEAFFGQGTRLTVV.

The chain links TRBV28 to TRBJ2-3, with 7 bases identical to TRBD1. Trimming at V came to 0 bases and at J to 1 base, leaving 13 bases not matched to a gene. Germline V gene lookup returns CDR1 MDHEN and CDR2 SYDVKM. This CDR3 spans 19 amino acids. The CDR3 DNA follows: TGTGCCAGCAGTTTATGGAACCCCGCGACAGGGTCGGGCACAGATACGCAGTATTTT. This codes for CASSLWNPATGSGTDTQYF.

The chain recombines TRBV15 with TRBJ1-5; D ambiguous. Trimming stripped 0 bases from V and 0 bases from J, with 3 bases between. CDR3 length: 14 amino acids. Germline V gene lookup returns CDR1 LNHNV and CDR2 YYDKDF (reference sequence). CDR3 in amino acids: CATSRELSNQPQHF. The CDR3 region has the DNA TGTGCCACCAGCAGAGAACTTAGCAATCAGCCCCAGCATTTT.

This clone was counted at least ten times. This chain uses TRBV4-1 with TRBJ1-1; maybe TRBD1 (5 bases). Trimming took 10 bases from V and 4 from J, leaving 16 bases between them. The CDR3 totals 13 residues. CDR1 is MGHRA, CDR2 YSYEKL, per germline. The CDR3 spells CAIEGEGGTEAFF. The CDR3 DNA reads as TGCGCCATCGAAGGGGAGGGCGGCACTGAAGCTTTCTTT.

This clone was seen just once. CDR3 DNA: TGCGCCAGCGCGACGGGACAGGGAAATCAGCCCCAGCATTTT. Its protein product is CASATGQGNQPQHF. The chain couples TRBV5-1 to TRBJ1-5; TRBD1 aligns across 9 bases. V shed 7 bases, J shed 4 bases, and the junction held 6 bases outside the gene matches. This CDR3 region has 14 residues. In germline, CDR1 is SGHRS, CDR2 YFSETQ.

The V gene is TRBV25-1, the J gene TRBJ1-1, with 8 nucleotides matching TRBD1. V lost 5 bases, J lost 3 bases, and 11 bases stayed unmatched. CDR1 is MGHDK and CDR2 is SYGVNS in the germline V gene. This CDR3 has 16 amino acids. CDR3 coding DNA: TGTGCCAGCAGTCCATTTAGCGGACAGGGTGACACTGAAGCTTTCTTT. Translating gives CASSPFSGQGDTEAFF.

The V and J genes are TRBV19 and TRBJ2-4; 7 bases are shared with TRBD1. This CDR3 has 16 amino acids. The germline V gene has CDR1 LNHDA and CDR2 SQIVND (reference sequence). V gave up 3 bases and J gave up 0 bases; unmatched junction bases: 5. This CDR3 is CASSMGQNLAKNIQYF. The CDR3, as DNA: TGTGCCAGTAGTATGGGACAGAACCTAGCCAAAAACATTCAGTACTTC.

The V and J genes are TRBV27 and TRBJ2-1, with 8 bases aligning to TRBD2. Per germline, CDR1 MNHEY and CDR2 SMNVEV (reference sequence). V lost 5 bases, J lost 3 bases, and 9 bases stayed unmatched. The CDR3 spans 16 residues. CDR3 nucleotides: TGTGCCAGCAGTCCCCGAGCGGGAGCGCACTACAATGAGCAGTTCTTC. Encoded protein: CASSPRAGAHYNEQFF.

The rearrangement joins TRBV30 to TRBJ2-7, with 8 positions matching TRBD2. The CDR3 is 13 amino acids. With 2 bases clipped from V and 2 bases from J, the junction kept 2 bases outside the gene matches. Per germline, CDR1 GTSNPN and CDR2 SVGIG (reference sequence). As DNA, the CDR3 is TGTGCCTGGAGTTCGGGAGGGCCCTACGAGCAGTACTTC. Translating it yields CAWSSGGPYEQYF.

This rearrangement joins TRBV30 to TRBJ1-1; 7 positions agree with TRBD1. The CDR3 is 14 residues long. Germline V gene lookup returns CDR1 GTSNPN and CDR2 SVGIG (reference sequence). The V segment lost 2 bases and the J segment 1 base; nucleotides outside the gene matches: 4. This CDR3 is CAWSSGQPNTEAFF. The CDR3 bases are TGTGCCTGGAGTTCGGGACAGCCGAACACTGAAGCTTTCTTT.

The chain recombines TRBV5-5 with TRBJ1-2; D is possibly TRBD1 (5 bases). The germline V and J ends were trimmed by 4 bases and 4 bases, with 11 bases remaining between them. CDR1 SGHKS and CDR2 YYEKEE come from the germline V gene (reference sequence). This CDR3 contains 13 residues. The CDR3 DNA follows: TGTGCCAGCAGCCTAGACAGTGGCTATGGCTACACCTTC. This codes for CASSLDSGYGYTF.